This T cell receptor beta chain was recovered during a study of PD-1 blockade in classical Hodgkin lymphoma (dated by TCRdb to the early 2020s). Study-level background: Nivolumab dosing was 3 mg/kg intravenously every 2 weeks, continuing until either disease progression or unacceptable toxicity. To define a peripheral blood immune signature of response to PD-1 blockade in classical Hodgkin lymphoma, the study combined TCR beta sequencing with CyTOF. General findings and caveats noted by the study authors: Patients starting nivolumab less than 1 year after ASCT had lower diversity and were excluded from later analyses to avoid confounding by immune reconstitution. The study was restricted to a single clinical trial cohort, and the causes of repertoire differences, possibly disease activity or prior therapy, were left undefined. Baseline TCR diversity was reported to be lower in newly diagnosed patients than in healthy donors, and even lower in relapsed/refractory patients. Trial patients with a complete response had baseline diversity similar to that of newly diagnosed patients, while partial responders and progressors had significantly lower diversity. A significant rise by C4D1 was seen in CD4+ but not CD8+ TCR diversity (p=0.0027 vs p=0.16), with the rise being most apparent in complete responders (p=0.02).

V is pared back by 3 bases and J by 3 bases, with 11 bases lying between the germline termini. CDR1 MNHEY and CDR2 SVGAGI are derived from the germline V gene. The CDR3 sequence holds 14 residues, the cysteine and phenylalanine included. The read is trimmed to its CDR3 DNA, 42 bases read in frame from base 1. The sample's time point label is to be understood as: cycle 2 day 1 (C2D1) of nivolumab. All trial patients had relapsed after autologous stem cell transplantation, with cohorts A, B and C differing in prior brentuximab vedotin exposure. A total of 50 to 70 patients with relapsed/refractory classical Hodgkin lymphoma made up the trial cohort, and each patient's best overall response was complete response, partial response or progressive disease. Trial patients were treated with single-agent nivolumab in the multi-cohort phase II CheckMate 205 trial. An independent review committee assessed best overall response by applying the 2007 International Working Group response criteria. Trial PBMCs were collected immediately before nivolumab initiation (C1D1) and during therapy at cycle 2 day 1 and cycle 4 day 1. After peripheral blood was drawn into 8 mL Vacutainer Cell Preparation Tubes, PBMCs were isolated by centrifugation and then cryopreserved.

In the case of this clone: Which antigen it targets is not known. Base-call qualities are not available, and no considerably larger clone is one nucleotide away.

The Qiagen DNeasy kit was used to extract genomic DNA both from unsorted PBMCs and from the negatively selected CD4+ and CD8+ fractions. TCR beta CDR3 regions were amplified by immunoSEQ multiplex PCR using primers annealing to V and J segments. Amplification bias was minimized using a synthetic immune receptor repertoire, and residual bias was removed computationally after sequencing. In the paper's pipeline: Repertoire diversity was quantified as the Shannon entropy index using custom Python scripts. Unsorted, CD4+ and CD8+ repertoires were analyzed separately, except for combined analyses in which CD4+ and CD8+ sequences were merged in silico. A clone counted as expanded when the clone's frequency after treatment rose at least 2-fold relative to C1D1, and clones undetected at baseline were given a pseudocount of 0.5. Clones with 0 or 1 copy at C1D1 were classified as singleton clones, and clones with 2 or more copies were classified as non-singleton clones. By matching protein sequences in sorted samples from the same patient, clones expanded in unsorted samples were annotated as CD4+, CD8+ or unknown. Wilcoxon tests on paired samples were used to test changes in diversity from C1D1 to C4D1. TCRdb limited this immuneACCESS table to in-frame rearrangements with V and J called. A share of clones is missing; checked studies link under half to unresolved V genes, and the rest is unexplained. Clone size and V and J calls were adopted from that table, with D and trimming inferred from the DNA. This sample holds 66,000 or so clones; 71% were observed only once. The top ten constitute approximately 9% of the sample.

Material: peripheral blood mononuclear cells (PBMCs), obtained before the second cycle of nivolumab. Recombination connected TRBV6-5 to TRBJ1-1; possibly the D gene is TRBD1, per 5 matching bases. This TCR was sampled from a human donor with classical Hodgkin lymphoma. The DNA sequence is as follows: TGTGCCAGCAGTTATCTCAGGGTGGACACTGAAGCTTTCTTT. Protein translation: CASSYLRVDTEAFF.